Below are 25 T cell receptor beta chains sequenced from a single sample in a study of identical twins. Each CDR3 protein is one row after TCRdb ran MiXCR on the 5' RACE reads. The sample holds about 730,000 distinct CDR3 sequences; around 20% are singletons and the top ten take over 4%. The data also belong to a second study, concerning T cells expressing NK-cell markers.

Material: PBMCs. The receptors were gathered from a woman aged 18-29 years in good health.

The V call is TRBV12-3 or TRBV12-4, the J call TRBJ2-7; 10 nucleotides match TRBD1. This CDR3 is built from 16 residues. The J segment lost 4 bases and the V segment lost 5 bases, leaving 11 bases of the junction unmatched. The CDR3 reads CASSMVPGQGLYEQYF. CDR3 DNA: TGTGCCAGCAGTATGGTACCGGGACAGGGGTTATACGAGCAGTACTTC.

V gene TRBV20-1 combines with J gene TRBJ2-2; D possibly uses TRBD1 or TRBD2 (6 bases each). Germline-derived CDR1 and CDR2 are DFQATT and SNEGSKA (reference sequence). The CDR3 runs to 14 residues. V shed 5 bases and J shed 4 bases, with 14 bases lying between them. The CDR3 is CSALQGGTTGELFF. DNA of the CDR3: TGCAGTGCTCTACAGGGAGGCACCACCGGGGAGCTGTTTTTT.

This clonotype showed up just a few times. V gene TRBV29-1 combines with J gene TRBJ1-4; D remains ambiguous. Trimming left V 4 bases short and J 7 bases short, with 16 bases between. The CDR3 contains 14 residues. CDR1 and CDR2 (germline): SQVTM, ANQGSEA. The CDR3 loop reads CSVGGAPLFEKLFF. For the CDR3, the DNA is TGCAGCGTTGGAGGAGCCCCCCTCTTTGAAAAACTGTTTTTT.

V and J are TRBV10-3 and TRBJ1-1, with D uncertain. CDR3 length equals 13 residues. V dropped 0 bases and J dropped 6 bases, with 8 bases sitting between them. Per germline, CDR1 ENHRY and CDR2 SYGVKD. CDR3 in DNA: TGTGCCATCAGTGAGTCGTGGGAGCCTGAAGCTTTCTTT. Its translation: CAISESWEPEAFF.

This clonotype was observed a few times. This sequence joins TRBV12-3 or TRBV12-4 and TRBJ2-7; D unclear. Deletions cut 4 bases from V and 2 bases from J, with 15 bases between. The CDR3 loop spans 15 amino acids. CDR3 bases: TGTGCCAGCAGTTCCATCAGCCGGGTCCCCTACGAGCAGTACTTC. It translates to CASSSISRVPYEQYF.

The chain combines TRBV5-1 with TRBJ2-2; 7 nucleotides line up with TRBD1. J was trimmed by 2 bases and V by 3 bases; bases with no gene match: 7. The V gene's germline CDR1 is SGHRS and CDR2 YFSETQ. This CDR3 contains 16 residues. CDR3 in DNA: TGCGCCAGCAGCTGGGACAGCCTTTTAAACACCGGGGAGCTGTTTTTT. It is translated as CASSWDSLLNTGELFF.

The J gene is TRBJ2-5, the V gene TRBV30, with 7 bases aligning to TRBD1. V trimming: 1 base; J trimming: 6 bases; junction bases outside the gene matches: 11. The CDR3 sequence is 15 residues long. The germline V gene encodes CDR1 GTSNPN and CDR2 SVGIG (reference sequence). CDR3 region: CAWSARQGVMQTQYF. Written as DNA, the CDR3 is TGTGCCTGGAGTGCCCGACAGGGTGTCATGCAGACCCAGTACTTC.

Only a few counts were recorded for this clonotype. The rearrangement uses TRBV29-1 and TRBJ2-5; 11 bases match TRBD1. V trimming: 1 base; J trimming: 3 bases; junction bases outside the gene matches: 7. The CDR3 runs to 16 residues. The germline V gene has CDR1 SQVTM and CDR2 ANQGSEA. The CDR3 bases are TGCAGCGTTGAAGGGGCCGTGGGACAGGGGGAAGAGACCCAGTACTTC. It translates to CSVEGAVGQGEETQYF.

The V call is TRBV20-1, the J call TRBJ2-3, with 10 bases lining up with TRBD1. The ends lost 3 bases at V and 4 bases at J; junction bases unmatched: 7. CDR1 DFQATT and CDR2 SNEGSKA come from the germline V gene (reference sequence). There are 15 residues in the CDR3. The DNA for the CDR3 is TGCAGTGCTAGCCGGGGACAGGGGTTTGCAGATACGCAGTATTTT. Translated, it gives CSASRGQGFADTQYF.

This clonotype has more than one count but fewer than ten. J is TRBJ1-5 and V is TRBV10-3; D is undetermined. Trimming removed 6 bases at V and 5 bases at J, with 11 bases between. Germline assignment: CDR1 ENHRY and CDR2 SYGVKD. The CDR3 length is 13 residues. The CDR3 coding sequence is TGTGCCATCAGGACGGATCAGTATCAGCCCCAGCATTTT. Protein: CAIRTDQYQPQHF.

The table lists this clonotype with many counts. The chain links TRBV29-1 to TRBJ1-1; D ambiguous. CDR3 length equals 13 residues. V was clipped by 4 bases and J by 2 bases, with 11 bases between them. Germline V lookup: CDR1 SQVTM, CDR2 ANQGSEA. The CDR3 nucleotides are TGCAGCGTTGCGGGAAAAACAAACACTGAAGCTTTCTTT. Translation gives CSVAGKTNTEAFF.

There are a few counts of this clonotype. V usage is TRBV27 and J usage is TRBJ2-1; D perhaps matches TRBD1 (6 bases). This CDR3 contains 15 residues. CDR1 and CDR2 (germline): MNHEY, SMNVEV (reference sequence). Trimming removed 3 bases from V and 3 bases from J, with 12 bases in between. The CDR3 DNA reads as TGTGCCAGCAGTTTTGAAACAGGGCGCTACAATGAGCAGTTCTTC. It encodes CASSFETGRYNEQFF.

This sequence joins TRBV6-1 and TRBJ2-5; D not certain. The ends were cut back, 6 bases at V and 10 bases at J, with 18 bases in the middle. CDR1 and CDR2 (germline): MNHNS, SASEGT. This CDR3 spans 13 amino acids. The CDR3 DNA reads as TGTGCCAGCAGCCTTCAGGCCAGGAACGTCCAGTACTTC. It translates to CASSLQARNVQYF.

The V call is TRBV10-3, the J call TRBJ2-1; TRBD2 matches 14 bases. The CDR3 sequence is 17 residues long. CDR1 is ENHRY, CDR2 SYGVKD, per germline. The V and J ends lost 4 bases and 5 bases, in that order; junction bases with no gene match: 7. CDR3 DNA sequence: TGTGCCATCAGTGGCGGACTAGCGGGAGGTACAAACAATGAGCAGTTCTTC. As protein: CAISGGLAGGTNNEQFF.

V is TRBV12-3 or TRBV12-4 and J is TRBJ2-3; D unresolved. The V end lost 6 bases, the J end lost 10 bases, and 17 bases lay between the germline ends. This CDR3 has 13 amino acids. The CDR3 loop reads CASRAAANPPQYF. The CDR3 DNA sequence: TGTGCCAGCAGAGCAGCAGCCAATCCTCCGCAGTATTTT.

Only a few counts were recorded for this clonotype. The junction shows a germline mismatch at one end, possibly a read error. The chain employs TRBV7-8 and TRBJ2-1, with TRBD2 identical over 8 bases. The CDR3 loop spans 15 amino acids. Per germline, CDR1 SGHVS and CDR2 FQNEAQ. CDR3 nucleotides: TGTGCCAGCAGCTTAGACTGGGGACTAGTTTCTCTTCGGGCCTTC. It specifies CASSLDWGLVSLRAF.

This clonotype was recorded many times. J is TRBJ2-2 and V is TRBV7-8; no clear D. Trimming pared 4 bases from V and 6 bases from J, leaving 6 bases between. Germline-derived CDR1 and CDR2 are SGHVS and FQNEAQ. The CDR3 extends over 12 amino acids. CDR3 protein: CASSYWSGELFF. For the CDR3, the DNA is TGTGCCAGCAGCTATTGGTCCGGGGAGCTGTTTTTT.

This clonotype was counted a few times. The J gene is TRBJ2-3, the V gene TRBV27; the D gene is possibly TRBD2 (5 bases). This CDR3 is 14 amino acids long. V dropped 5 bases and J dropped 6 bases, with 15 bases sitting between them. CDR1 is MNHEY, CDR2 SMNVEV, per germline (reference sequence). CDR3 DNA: TGTGCCAGCAGTCTATGGACTGGGCGGGATACGCAGTATTTT. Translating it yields CASSLWTGRDTQYF.

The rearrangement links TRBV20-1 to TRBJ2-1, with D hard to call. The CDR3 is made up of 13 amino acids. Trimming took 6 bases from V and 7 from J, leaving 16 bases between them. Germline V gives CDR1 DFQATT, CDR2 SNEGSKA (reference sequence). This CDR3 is CSAPGRATNEQFF. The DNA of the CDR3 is TGCAGTGCCCCCGGACGGGCCACGAATGAGCAGTTCTTC.

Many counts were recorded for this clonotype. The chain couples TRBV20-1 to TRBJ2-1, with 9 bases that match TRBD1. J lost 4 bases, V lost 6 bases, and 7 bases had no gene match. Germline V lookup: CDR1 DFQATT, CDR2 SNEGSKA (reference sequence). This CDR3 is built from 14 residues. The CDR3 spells CSAERQGVYNEQFF. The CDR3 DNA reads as TGCAGTGCAGAACGACAGGGGGTATACAATGAGCAGTTCTTC.

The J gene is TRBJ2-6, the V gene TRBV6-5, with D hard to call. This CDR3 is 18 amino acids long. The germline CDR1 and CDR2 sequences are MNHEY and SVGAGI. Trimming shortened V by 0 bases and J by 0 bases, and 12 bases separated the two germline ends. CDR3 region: CASSYSKVRFSGANVLTF. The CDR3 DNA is TGTGCCAGCAGTTACTCGAAAGTCCGGTTCTCTGGGGCCAACGTCCTGACTTTC.

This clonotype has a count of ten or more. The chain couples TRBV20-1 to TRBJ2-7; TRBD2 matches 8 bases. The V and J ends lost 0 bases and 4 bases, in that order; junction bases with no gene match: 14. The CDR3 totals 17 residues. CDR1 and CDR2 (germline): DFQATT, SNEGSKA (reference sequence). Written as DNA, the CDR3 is TGCAGTGCTAGAGATTCTGGGGCAGCGGGAGTCTTGTACGAGCAGTACTTC. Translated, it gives CSARDSGAAGVLYEQYF.

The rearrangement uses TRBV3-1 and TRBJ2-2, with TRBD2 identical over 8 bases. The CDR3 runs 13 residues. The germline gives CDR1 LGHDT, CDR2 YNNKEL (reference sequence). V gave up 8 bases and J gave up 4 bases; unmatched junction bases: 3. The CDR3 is CASQREITGELFF. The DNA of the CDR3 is TGTGCCAGCCAGCGGGAGATCACCGGGGAGCTGTTTTTT.

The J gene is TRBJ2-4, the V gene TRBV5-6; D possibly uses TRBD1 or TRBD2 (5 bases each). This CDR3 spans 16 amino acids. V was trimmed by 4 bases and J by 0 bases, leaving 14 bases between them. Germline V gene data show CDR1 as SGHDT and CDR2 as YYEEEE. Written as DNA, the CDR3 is TGTGCCAGCAGCCGGATCGGGGACGTAGCCAAAAACATTCAGTACTTC. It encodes CASSRIGDVAKNIQYF.

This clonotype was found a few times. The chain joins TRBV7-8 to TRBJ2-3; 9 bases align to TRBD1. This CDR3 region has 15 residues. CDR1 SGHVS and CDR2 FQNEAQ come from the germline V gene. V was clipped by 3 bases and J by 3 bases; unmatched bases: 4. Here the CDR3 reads CASSLDRGRTDTQYF. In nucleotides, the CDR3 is TGTGCCAGCAGCTTGGACAGGGGCAGGACAGATACGCAGTATTTT.